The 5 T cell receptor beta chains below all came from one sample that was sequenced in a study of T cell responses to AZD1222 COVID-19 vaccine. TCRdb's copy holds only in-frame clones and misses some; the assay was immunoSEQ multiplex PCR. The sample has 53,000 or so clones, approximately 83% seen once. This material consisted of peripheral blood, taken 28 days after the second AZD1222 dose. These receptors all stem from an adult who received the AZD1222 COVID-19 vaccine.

The CDR3 here is CASSSRGFIDRAYEQYF. For the CDR3, the DNA is TGTGCCAGCAGCAGCAGGGGTTTTATCGACAGGGCCTACGAGCAGTACTTC. The J gene is TRBJ2-7, the V gene TRBV28; 7 nucleotides line up with TRBD1. CDR3 length: 17 residues. Germline CDR1 MDHEN, CDR2 SYDVKM. The V segment lost 6 bases and the J segment 2 bases; nucleotides outside the gene matches: 16.

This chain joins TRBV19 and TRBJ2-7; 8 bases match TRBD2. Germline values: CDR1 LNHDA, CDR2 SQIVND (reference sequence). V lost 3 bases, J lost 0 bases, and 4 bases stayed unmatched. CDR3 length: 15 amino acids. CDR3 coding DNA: TGTGCCAGTAGTATGATGAGCGGGAGCTCCTACGAGCAGTACTTC. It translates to CASSMMSGSSYEQYF.

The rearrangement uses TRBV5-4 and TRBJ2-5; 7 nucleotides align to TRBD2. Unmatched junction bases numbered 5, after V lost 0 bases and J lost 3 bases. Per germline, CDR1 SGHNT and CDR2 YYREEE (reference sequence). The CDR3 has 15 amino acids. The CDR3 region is CASSLGGSPEETQYF. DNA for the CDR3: TGTGCCAGCAGCTTGGGCGGGAGTCCGGAAGAGACCCAGTACTTC.

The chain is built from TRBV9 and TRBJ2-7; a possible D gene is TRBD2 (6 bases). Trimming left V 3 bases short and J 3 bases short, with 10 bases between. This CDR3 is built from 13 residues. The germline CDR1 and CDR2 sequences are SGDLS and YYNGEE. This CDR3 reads CASSAGAYYEQYF. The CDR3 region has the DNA TGTGCCAGCAGCGCGGGAGCTTACTACGAGCAGTACTTC.

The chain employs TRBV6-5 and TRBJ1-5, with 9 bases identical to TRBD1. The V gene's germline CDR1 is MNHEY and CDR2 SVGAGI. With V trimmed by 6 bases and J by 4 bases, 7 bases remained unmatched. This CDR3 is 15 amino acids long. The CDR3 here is CASRGQGVRNQPQHF. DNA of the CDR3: TGTGCCAGCAGGGGACAGGGTGTACGGAATCAGCCCCAGCATTTT.